This note documents a single TCR beta chain sequence. This record comes from a study of OX40 agonist ivuxolimab in advanced cancers. This CDR3 spans 12 amino acids. The ends were cut back, 4 bases at V and 4 bases at J, with 8 bases in the middle. Looked up from germline, CDR1 is SGHRS and CDR2 is YFSETQ. Assay: immunoSEQ multiplex PCR; the TCRdb copy retains only in-frame clones and omits some. The sample lists some 60,000 clones; more than 80% were seen once. This receptor was taken from an adult with an advanced solid tumor such as melanoma, head and neck, liver or kidney cancer. Sample: CD4+ or CD8+ T cells sorted from blood, taken in a trial of the OX40 agonist ivuxolimab. The V and J genes are TRBV5-1 and TRBJ1-2; the D gene is possibly TRBD1 (5 bases). CDR3 protein: CASSPQGYGYTF. CDR3 sequence (DNA): TGCGCCAGCAGCCCGCAGGGCTATGGCTACACCTTC.